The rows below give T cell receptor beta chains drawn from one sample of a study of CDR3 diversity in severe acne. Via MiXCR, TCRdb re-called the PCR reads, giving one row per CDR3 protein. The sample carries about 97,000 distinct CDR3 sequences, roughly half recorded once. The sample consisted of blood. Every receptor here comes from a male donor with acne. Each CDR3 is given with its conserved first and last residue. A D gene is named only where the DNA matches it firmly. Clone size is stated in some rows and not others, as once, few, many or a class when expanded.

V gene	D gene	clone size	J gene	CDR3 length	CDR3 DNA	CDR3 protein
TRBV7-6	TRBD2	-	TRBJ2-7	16	TGTGCCAGCAGCTCTAGGGCGGGAGGTGTCGCGTACGAGCAGTACTTC	CASSSRAGGVAYEQYF
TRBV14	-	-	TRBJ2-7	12	TGTGCCAGCAGCCCCCACCCATACGAGCAGTACTTC	CASSPHPYEQYF
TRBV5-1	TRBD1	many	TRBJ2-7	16	TGCGCCAGCAGCTTACCGACAGGGGTTTCCTCCTACGAGCAGTACTTC	CASSLPTGVSSYEQYF
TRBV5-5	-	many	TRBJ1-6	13	TGTGCCAGCAGCTCGACAGTGAATTCACCCCTCCACTTT	CASSSTVNSPLHF
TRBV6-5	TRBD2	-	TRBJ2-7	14	TGTGCCAGCAGATTAGCGGGAGGGGGGAGTGAGCAGTACTTC	CASRLAGGGSEQYF
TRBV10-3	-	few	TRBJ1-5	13	TGTGCCATCAGTGAGGACAGTAGTCAGCCCCAGCATTTT	CAISEDSSQPQHF
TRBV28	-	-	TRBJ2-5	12	TGTGCCAGCGTCAAGGGGGATGAGACCCAGTACTTC	CASVKGDETQYF
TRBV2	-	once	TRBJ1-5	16	TGTGCCAGCGGGGGGACGACACTAAACGGCAATCAGCCCCAGCATTTT	CASGGTTLNGNQPQHF
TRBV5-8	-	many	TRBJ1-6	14	TGTGCCAGCAGCTTGTTGGCAGGGAATTCACCCCTCCACTTT	CASSLLAGNSPLHF
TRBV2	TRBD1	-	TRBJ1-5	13	TGTGCCAGCAGAGGACAGGGACGGCAGCCCCAGCATTTT	CASRGQGRQPQHF
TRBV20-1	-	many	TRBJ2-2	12	TGCAGTGCTCGTCAACTGACCGGGGAGCTGTTTTTT	CSARQLTGELFF
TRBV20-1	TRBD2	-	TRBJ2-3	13	TGCAGTGGACTAGCGGGGGACACAGATACGCAGTATTTT	CSGLAGDTDTQYF
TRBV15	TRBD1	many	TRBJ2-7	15	TGTGCCACCAGCAGAGCTTACAGGGGGCGTTACGAGCAGTACTTC	CATSRAYRGRYEQYF
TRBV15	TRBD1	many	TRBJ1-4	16	TGTGCCACCAGCAGTTACTCCGGGACAGGGAATGAAAAACTGTTTTTT	CATSSYSGTGNEKLFF
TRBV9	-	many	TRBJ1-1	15	TGTGCCAGCAGCCTACGACCGTCAAGAAACACTGAAGCTTTCTTT	CASSLRPSRNTEAFF
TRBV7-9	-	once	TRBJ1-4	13	TGTGCCAGCAGCTTACTCAGTAATGAAAAACTGTTTTTT	CASSLLSNEKLFF
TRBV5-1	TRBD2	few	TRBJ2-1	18	TGCGCCAGCAGCTTGTCCTTCCTTAGCGGGAGTGCCCTCGGGGAGCAGTTCTTC	CASSLSFLSGSALGEQFF
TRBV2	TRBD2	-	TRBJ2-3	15	TGTGCCAGCAGGGAGACTAGCGGGATGAGAGATACGCAGTATTTT	CASRETSGMRDTQYF
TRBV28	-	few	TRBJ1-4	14	TGTGCCAGCAGTCCCCGGGAGGGTAATGAAAAACTGTTTTTT	CASSPREGNEKLFF
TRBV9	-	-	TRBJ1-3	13	TGTGCCAGCAGCGTCACGCTCGGAAACACCATATATTTT	CASSVTLGNTIYF
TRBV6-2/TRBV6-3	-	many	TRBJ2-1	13	TGTGCCAGCAGTCCCTTAGAATACAATGAGCAGTTCTTC	CASSPLEYNEQFF
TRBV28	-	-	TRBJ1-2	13	TGTGCCAGCAGTCCCCCAAGTGGGGCGGGCTACACCTTC	CASSPPSGAGYTF
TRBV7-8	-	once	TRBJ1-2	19	TGTGCCAGCAGCCTTCCGACAGGTGGAGACACTAAAGCTTTCTATGGCTACACCTTC	CASSLPTGGDTKAFYGYTF
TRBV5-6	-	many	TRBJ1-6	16	TGTGCCAGCAGCTTGGGGGGGTTTCAGGGAGTTTCACCCCTCCACTTT	CASSLGGFQGVSPLHF
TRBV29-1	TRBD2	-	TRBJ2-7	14	TGCAGCGTCTCACGTCGCGGGAGAGGTTACGAGCAGTACTTC	CSVSRRGRGYEQYF
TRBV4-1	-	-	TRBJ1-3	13	TGCGCCAGCAGTGAGCAGCCTGGAAACACCATATATTTT	CASSEQPGNTIYF
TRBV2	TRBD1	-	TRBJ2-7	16	TGTGCCACCCAAGCCGGGACAGGGTTTAGCTCCTACGAGCAGTACTTC	CATQAGTGFSSYEQYF
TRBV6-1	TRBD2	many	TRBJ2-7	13	TGTGCCAGCAGAGAAGCGGGGACCTACGAGCAGTACTTC	CASREAGTYEQYF
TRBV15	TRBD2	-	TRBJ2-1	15	TGTGCCACCAGCAGGGGACTAGCGGGAATGGGTGAGCAGTTCTTC	CATSRGLAGMGEQFF
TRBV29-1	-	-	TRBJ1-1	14	TGCAGCGTTGAGAGACAGCCAGGGAAGACTGAAGCTTTCTTT	CSVERQPGKTEAFF
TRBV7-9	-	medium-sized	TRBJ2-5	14	TGTGCCAGCAGCTTAACTAAAACACAGGAGACCCAGTACTTC	CASSLTKTQETQYF
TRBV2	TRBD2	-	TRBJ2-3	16	TGTGCTAGATCGGGACTAGCGGGAGTTGGCACAGATACGCAGTATTTT	CARSGLAGVGTDTQYF
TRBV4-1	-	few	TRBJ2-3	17	TGCGCCAGCAGCCAGGCCATGATGAGGACAGCCACAGATACGCAGTATTTT	CASSQAMMRTATDTQYF
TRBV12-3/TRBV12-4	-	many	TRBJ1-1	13	TGTGCCAGCAGTTTATTTCAGAACACTGAAGCTTTCTTT	CASSLFQNTEAFF
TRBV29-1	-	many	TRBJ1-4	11	TGCAGCGTTGAACGGTCTGAAAAACTGTTTTTT	CSVERSEKLFF
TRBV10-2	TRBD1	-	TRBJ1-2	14	TGTGCCAGCAGTTACCCAGGGGGTCCCTCTGGCTACACCTTC	CASSYPGGPSGYTF
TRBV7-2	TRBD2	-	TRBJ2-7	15	TGTGCCAGCAGCCGGGGGACTAGCGCGGAGCAAGGGCAGTACTTC	CASSRGTSAEQGQYF
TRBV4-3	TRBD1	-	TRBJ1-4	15	TGCGCCAGCAGCCAAGGGACAGGGTCCAATGGAAAACTGTTTTTT	CASSQGTGSNGKLFF
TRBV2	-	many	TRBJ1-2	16	TGTGCCAGCAGCGACAAGACGGCCCCCGCTATGGTTGGCTACACCTTC	CASSDKTAPAMVGYTF
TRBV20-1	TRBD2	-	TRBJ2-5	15	TGCAGTGCTCCCGGACTAGCCCAATTCCAAGAGACCCAGTACTTC	CSAPGLAQFQETQYF
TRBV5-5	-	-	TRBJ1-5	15	TGTGCCAGCAGCTTGGCAGGGGATAGCAATCAGCCCCAGCATTTT	CASSLAGDSNQPQHF